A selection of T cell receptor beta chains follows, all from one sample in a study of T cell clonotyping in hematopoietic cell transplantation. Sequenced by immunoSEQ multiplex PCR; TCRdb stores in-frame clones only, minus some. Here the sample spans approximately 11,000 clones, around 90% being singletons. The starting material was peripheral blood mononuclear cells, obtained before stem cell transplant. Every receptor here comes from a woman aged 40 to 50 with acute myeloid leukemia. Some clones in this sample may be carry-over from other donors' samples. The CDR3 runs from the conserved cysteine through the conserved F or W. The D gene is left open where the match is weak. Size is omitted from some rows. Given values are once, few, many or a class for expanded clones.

CDR3: CASSDRTGVWEQYF; DNA: TGTGCCAGCAGTGATAGGACAGGGGTCTGGGAGCAGTACTTC; D: TRBD1; V: TRBV25-1; J: TRBJ2-7; size: NA
CDR3: CASSSGLAGGADTQYF; DNA: TGTGCCAGCAGCAGCGGACTAGCGGGGGGGGCAGATACGCAGTATTTT; D: TRBD2; V: TRBV7-3; J: TRBJ2-3; size: once
CDR3: CASSQDSTGNYGYTF; DNA: TGCGCCAGCAGCCAAGACTCCACAGGAAACTATGGCTACACCTTC; D: NA; V: TRBV4-3; J: TRBJ1-2; size: once
CDR3: CASSAGRTTANRAGANVLTF; DNA: TGTGCCAGCAGCGCCGGTCGTACGACGGCCAACCGGGCTGGGGCCAACGTCCTGACTTTC; D: NA; V: TRBV9; J: TRBJ2-6; size: NA
CDR3: CASSLVQGSTDTQYF; DNA: TGTGCCAGCAGCTTGGTGCAGGGGAGCACAGATACGCAGTATTTT; D: NA; V: TRBV5-4; J: TRBJ2-3; size: once
CDR3: CASSRGTGVNTEAFF; DNA: TGCGCCAGCAGCCGAGGGACAGGGGTGAACACTGAAGCTTTCTTT; D: TRBD1; V: TRBV5-1; J: TRBJ1-1; size: NA
CDR3: CASSEYFGTRDDEQYF; DNA: TGTGCCAGCAGTGAATATTTCGGGACCCGGGACGACGAGCAGTACTTC; D: NA; V: TRBV25-1; J: TRBJ2-7; size: NA
CDR3: CASSQDLRTPYEQYF; DNA: TGCGCCAGCAGCCAAGATCTCAGGACTCCCTACGAGCAGTACTTC; D: NA; V: TRBV4-1; J: TRBJ2-7; size: NA
CDR3: CASSLRGSYTF; DNA: TGCGCCAGCAGCTTGCGGGGGAGCTACACCTTC; D: NA; V: TRBV5-1; J: TRBJ1-2; size: NA
CDR3: CASRELWNTEAFF; DNA: TGTGCCAGCAGAGAGCTTTGGAACACTGAAGCTTTCTTT; D: NA; V: TRBV19; J: TRBJ1-1; size: NA
CDR3: CASSIVQNEKLFF; DNA: TGTGCCAGTAGTATAGTACAGAATGAAAAACTGTTTTTT; D: NA; V: TRBV19; J: TRBJ1-4; size: NA
CDR3: CASSLSGSGFEQYF; DNA: TGTGCCAGCAGCTTGAGCGGGAGTGGTTTCGAGCAGTACTTC; D: TRBD2; V: TRBV11-3; J: TRBJ2-7; size: NA
CDR3: CASSWGTDAYEQYF; DNA: TGTGCCAGCTCGTGGGGGACAGATGCCTACGAGCAGTACTTC; D: TRBD1; V: TRBV18; J: TRBJ2-7; size: once
CDR3: CASSAAYEQYF; DNA: TGTGCCAGCAGTGCCGCCTACGAGCAGTACTTC; D: NA; V: TRBV6-1; J: TRBJ2-7; size: NA
CDR3: CASSQVADYEQYF; DNA: TGTGCCAGCAGCCAAGTCGCCGACTACGAGCAGTACTTC; D: NA; V: TRBV4-2; J: TRBJ2-7; size: once
CDR3: CASQGLAVYEQYF; DNA: TGCGCCAGCCAGGGACTAGCGGTATACGAGCAGTACTTC; D: TRBD2; V: TRBV5-1; J: TRBJ2-7; size: NA
CDR3: CASSQAGGRGNTEAFF; DNA: TGCGCCAGCAGCCAAGCGGGTGGGCGCGGGAACACTGAAGCTTTCTTT; D: NA; V: TRBV4-1; J: TRBJ1-1; size: NA
CDR3: CASTLVGVNPGYNEQFF; DNA: TGCGCCAGCACATTGGTCGGTGTGAACCCTGGGTACAATGAGCAGTTCTTC; D: NA; V: TRBV4-1; J: TRBJ2-1; size: once
CDR3: CASSLGLRLYNQPQHF; DNA: TGTGCCAGCAGCTTGGGCCTCAGGCTCTACAATCAGCCCCAGCATTTT; D: NA; V: TRBV5-8; J: TRBJ1-5; size: NA
CDR3: CASSHLAGVGNEQFF; DNA: TGCGCCAGCAGCCACCTAGCGGGAGTAGGTAATGAGCAGTTCTTC; D: TRBD2; V: TRBV5-1; J: TRBJ2-1; size: NA
CDR3: CASSAGASGRAGSYNEQFF; DNA: TGTGCCAGCAGCGCAGGTGCTAGCGGGAGGGCCGGATCCTACAATGAGCAGTTCTTC; D: TRBD2; V: TRBV9; J: TRBJ2-1; size: NA
CDR3: CASDFSGTSQETQYF; DNA: TGTGCCAGCGATTTTTCCGGGACTAGCCAAGAGACCCAGTACTTC; D: TRBD2; V: TRBV2; J: TRBJ2-5; size: NA
CDR3: CASSLGLAGDGYEQYF; DNA: TGTGCCAGCAGCTTAGGACTAGCGGGAGATGGCTACGAGCAGTACTTC; D: TRBD2; V: TRBV7-2; J: TRBJ2-7; size: once
CDR3: CASSFGPDSRAAPYEQYF; DNA: TGTGCCAGTAGTTTCGGTCCCGACTCCAGAGCGGCCCCCTACGAGCAGTACTTC; D: NA; V: TRBV19; J: TRBJ2-7; size: NA
CDR3: CASSRGLTNGEQFF; DNA: TGTGCCAGTAGTAGGGGACTAACAAATGGTGAGCAGTTCTTC; D: TRBD2; V: TRBV19; J: TRBJ2-1; size: once
CDR3: CAISGRVSEAFF; DNA: TGTGCCATCAGTGGGAGAGTCTCTGAAGCTTTCTTT; D: NA; V: TRBV10-3; J: TRBJ1-1; size: NA
CDR3: CASSIWGVATNEKLFF; DNA: TGTGCCAGTAGTATTTGGGGGGTTGCAACTAATGAAAAACTGTTTTTT; D: NA; V: TRBV19; J: TRBJ1-4; size: NA
CDR3: CASRPDRNTEAFF; DNA: TGCGCCAGCAGGCCGGACAGGAACACTGAAGCTTTCTTT; D: NA; V: TRBV10-1; J: TRBJ1-1; size: once
CDR3: CASSVDGTGRTEAFF; DNA: TGTGCCAGCAGCGTAGACGGGACAGGGAGGACTGAAGCTTTCTTT; D: TRBD1; V: TRBV9; J: TRBJ1-1; size: NA
CDR3: CASSQALEPEQYF; DNA: TGTGCCAGCAGCCAAGCTCTAGAGCCCGAGCAGTACTTC; D: NA; V: TRBV4-2; J: TRBJ2-7; size: few
CDR3: CASSQGLRDTQYF; DNA: TGCGCCAGCAGCCAAGGCCTGCGAGATACGCAGTATTTT; D: NA; V: TRBV4-3; J: TRBJ2-3; size: NA
CDR3: CAISPSQRVITDTQYF; DNA: TGTGCCATCAGCCCCTCGCAGAGGGTGATCACAGATACGCAGTATTTT; D: NA; V: TRBV10-3; J: TRBJ2-3; size: NA
CDR3: CASSLGLRDTEAFF; DNA: TGTGCCAGCAGCTTAGGACTCAGGGACACTGAAGCTTTCTTT; D: NA; V: TRBV7-2; J: TRBJ1-1; size: NA
CDR3: CASSRRVGANYGYTF; DNA: TGTGCCAGTAGTCGCAGGGTTGGGGCTAACTATGGCTACACCTTC; D: NA; V: TRBV19; J: TRBJ1-2; size: NA
CDR3: CASRPGTGRDYGYTF; DNA: TGTGCCAGCAGGCCCGGGACAGGGCGGGACTATGGCTACACCTTC; D: TRBD1; V: TRBV5-4; J: TRBJ1-2; size: NA
CDR3: CASSFLAPDTQYF; DNA: TGTGCCAGCAGTTTTCTAGCTCCAGATACGCAGTATTTT; D: NA; V: TRBV28; J: TRBJ2-3; size: NA
CDR3: CAWSLGTVNTEAFF; DNA: TGTGCCTGGAGTCTAGGGACGGTAAACACTGAAGCTTTCTTT; D: NA; V: TRBV30; J: TRBJ1-1; size: NA
CDR3: CASSLGLFNTEAFF; DNA: TGTGCCAGCAGTTTAGGCTTATTCAACACTGAAGCTTTCTTT; D: NA; V: TRBV27; J: TRBJ1-1; size: NA
CDR3: CASSRSSGRAPSSYNEQFF; DNA: TGTGCCAGCAGTAGGAGTAGCGGGAGGGCCCCGAGCTCCTACAATGAGCAGTTCTTC; D: TRBD2; V: TRBV2; J: TRBJ2-1; size: NA
CDR3: CASSLVGGNTEAFF; DNA: TGTGCCAGCAGCTTGGTGGGGGGGAACACTGAAGCTTTCTTT; D: NA; V: TRBV5-6; J: TRBJ1-1; size: NA
CDR3: CASSLEQGIREAFF; DNA: TGTGCCAGCAGCTTGGAACAGGGGATCCGAGAAGCTTTCTTT; D: TRBD1; V: TRBV5-4; J: TRBJ1-1; size: NA